This section outlines one T cell receptor beta chain sequence together with its context. Original data processing: Reference gene primer amplification gave estimated nucleated cell counts. Here immunoSEQ multiplex PCR was the method, and the copy in TCRdb shows in-frame clones only, minus some. Clone size and V and J calls were adopted from that table, with D and trimming inferred from the DNA. The table includes 100,000 to 150,000 clones, about 85% detected once. These data originate in a study of blood T cell repertoires in COVID-19. Study information: Samples representing acute and convalescent COVID-19 were sourced from the United States, Italy and Spain. Sources were T cells, B-cell-depleted T cells, or PBMCs; the material itself was cDNA or gDNA.

The sample consisted of peripheral blood. The clonotype comes from a man in his sixties with acute or convalescent COVID-19.

The CDR3: CASSSPPGLAKNIQYF. In DNA, the CDR3 is TGTGCCAGCAGCTCTCCCCCCGGACTAGCCAAAAACATTCAGTACTTC. The chain carries TRBV7-9 and TRBJ2-4; a possible D gene is TRBD2 (5 bases). The CDR3 extends over 16 amino acids. With 4 bases removed from V and 0 bases from J, the gap between germline ends came to 13 bases. CDR1 is SEHNR, CDR2 FQNEAQ, per germline (reference sequence). The full variable domain, in which reference TRBV7-9 and TRBJ2-4 provide the parts outside the CDR3, is DTGVSQNPRHKITKRGQNVTFRCDPISEHNRLYWYRQTLGQGPEFLTYFQNEAQLEKSRLLSDRFSAERPKGSFSTLEIQRTEQGDSAMYLCASSSPPGLAKNIQYFGAGTRLSVL.